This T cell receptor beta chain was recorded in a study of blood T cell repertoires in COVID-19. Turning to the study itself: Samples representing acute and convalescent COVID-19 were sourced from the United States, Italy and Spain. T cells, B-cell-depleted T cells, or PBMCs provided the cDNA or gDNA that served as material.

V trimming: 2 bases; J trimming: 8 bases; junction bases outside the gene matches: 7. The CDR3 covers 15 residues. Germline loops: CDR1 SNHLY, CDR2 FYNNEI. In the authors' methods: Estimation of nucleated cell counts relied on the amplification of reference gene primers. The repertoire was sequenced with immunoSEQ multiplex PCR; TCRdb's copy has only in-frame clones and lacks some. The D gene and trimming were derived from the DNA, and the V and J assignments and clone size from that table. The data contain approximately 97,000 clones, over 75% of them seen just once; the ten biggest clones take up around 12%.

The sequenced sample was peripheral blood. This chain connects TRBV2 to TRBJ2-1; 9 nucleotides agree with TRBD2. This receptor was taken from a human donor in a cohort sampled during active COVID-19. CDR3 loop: CASSESLAGRYEQFF. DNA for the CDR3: TGTGCCAGCAGTGAAAGTCTAGCGGGGCGATATGAGCAGTTCTTC.